Shown below are 26 T cell receptor beta chains from a single sample sequenced in a study of blood T cell repertoires in COVID-19. TCRdb keeps only in-frame clones here, not all; method: immunoSEQ multiplex PCR. This table has approximately 75,000 clones, roughly 84% appearing once. Sequencing was carried out using peripheral blood. The receptors stem from a woman aged 45-60 years with acute or convalescent COVID-19.

A few counts support this clone. The V call is TRBV27, the J call TRBJ1-1, with D maybe TRBD1 (6 bases). Germline CDR1 reads MNHEY; CDR2 reads SMNVEV (reference sequence). The CDR3 loop spans 15 amino acids. V was pared by 5 bases and J by 1 base, with 14 bases between. This CDR3 reads CASSEMGTPNTEAFF. CDR3 coding DNA: TGTGCCAGCAGTGAGATGGGGACACCGAACACTGAAGCTTTCTTT.

V and J are TRBV7-8 and TRBJ2-2, with 8 positions matching TRBD2. The CDR3 is 13 amino acids. With V trimmed by 8 bases and J by 6 bases, 5 bases remained unmatched. Germline values: CDR1 SGHVS, CDR2 FQNEAQ. The CDR3 region has the DNA TGTGCCAGCCGGCGGGGGGAAGCCGGGGAGCTGTTTTTT. Its translation is CASRRGEAGELFF.

Details on this clone: The same CDR3 arises from other DNA sequences in this sample as well. V and J are TRBV19 and TRBJ2-5; D perhaps matches TRBD1 (5 bases). Trimming removed 2 bases from V and 2 bases from J, with 12 bases in between. The germline CDR1 and CDR2 sequences are LNHDA and SQIVND (reference sequence). The CDR3 covers 15 residues. CDR3 region: CASSITSGSQETQYF. The CDR3 bases are TGTGCCAGTAGTATAACCTCAGGGTCTCAAGAGACCCAGTACTTC.

The chain has TRBV2 and TRBJ2-2; the D gene is possibly TRBD1 (5 bases). This CDR3 has 14 residues. Germline V gene sequence: CDR1 SNHLY, CDR2 FYNNEI. V was clipped by 5 bases and J by 5 bases, with 12 bases between them. CDR3 sequence: CASSLTDSTGELFF. The DNA of the CDR3 is TGTGCCAGCAGTCTGACAGACTCAACCGGGGAGCTGTTTTTT.

The V and J genes are TRBV7-2 and TRBJ1-5; the D gene is possibly TRBD1 (5 bases). Per germline, CDR1 SGHTA and CDR2 FQGNSA. The germline V and J ends were trimmed by 1 base and 0 bases, with 13 bases remaining between them. CDR3 length equals 17 residues. The chain's CDR3 is CASSLEEGFDSNQPQHF. DNA of the CDR3: TGTGCCAGCAGCTTAGAGGAGGGGTTTGATAGCAATCAGCCCCAGCATTTT.

The CDR3 region has the DNA TGTGCCAGCAGTTTTTTCCGGGAGGCGGGCACCGGGGAGCTGTTTTTT. It encodes CASSFFREAGTGELFF. The chain links TRBV28 to TRBJ2-2, with 7 bases that match TRBD2. Per the germline V gene, CDR1 is MDHEN and CDR2 is SYDVKM. This CDR3 has 16 residues. V gave up 3 bases and J gave up 4 bases; unmatched junction bases: 8.

CDR3 sequence: CASSDPTGTLAKNIQYF. The CDR3 DNA sequence: TGTGCCAGCAGTGACCCGACAGGGACCTTAGCCAAAAACATTCAGTACTTC. The chain combines TRBV6-2 or TRBV6-3 with TRBJ2-4; 7 bases align to TRBD1. The V segment lost 5 bases and the J segment 0 bases; nucleotides outside the gene matches: 10. The V gene's germline CDR1 is MNHEY and CDR2 SVGEGT. This CDR3 contains 17 residues.

The genes are TRBV11-2 and TRBJ2-3; the D gene is possibly TRBD1 (6 bases). The V and J ends lost 4 bases and 2 bases respectively, with 19 bases between them. Germline V CDR1 and CDR2: SGHAT, FQNNGV. The CDR3 covers 17 residues. CDR3 sequence reads: CASSWGLWDKPTDTQYF. In DNA, the CDR3 is TGTGCCAGCAGCTGGGGCCTATGGGACAAGCCCACAGATACGCAGTATTTT.

This chain uses TRBV7-6 with TRBJ2-3, with a weak D call TRBD2 (5 bases). Germline CDR1 is SGHVS and CDR2 is FNYEAQ. Trimming left V 2 bases short and J 0 bases short, with 9 bases between. This CDR3 region has 15 residues. The CDR3 nucleotides are TGTGCCAGCAGCTTATCGGAGGCCAGCACAGATACGCAGTATTTT. Translated, it gives CASSLSEASTDTQYF. Supplemented by reference TRBV7-6 and TRBJ2-3, the full variable domain reads GAGVSQSPRYKVTKRGQDVALRCDPISGHVSLYWYRQALGQGPEFLTYFNYEAQQDKSGLPNDRFSAERPEGSISTLTIQRTEQRDSAMYRCASSLSEASTDTQYFGPGTRLTVL.

The chain employs TRBV5-1 and TRBJ2-3, with 11 bases that match TRBD2. The germline gives CDR1 SGHRS, CDR2 YFSETQ. The ends lost 4 bases at V and 4 bases at J; junction bases unmatched: 8. This CDR3 comprises 16 residues. In DNA, the CDR3 is TGCGCCAGCAGCCCCAAGCTACTAGCGGGAGCAGATACGCAGTATTTT. Its protein is CASSPKLLAGADTQYF.

The V call is TRBV5-1, the J call TRBJ2-2; tentatively, D is TRBD2 (5 bases). This CDR3 is 14 amino acids long. Germline values: CDR1 SGHRS, CDR2 YFSETQ. Between the trimmed V and J ends, which lost 0 bases and 7 bases, there was a span of 10 bases. CDR3 region: CASSLVAQDGELFF. The CDR3 region has the DNA TGCGCCAGCAGCTTGGTAGCGCAGGACGGGGAGCTGTTTTTT.

This clone is a singleton in its sample. This chain connects TRBV7-3 to TRBJ2-3; D gene ambiguous. The CDR3 spans 12 residues. Germline V lookup: CDR1 SGHTA, CDR2 FQGTGA. With 4 bases removed from V and 0 bases from J, the gap between germline ends came to 2 bases. In DNA form, the CDR3 reads TGTGCCAGCAGCTCAAGCACAGATACGCAGTATTTT. Its protein is CASSSSTDTQYF. Full variable domain (remainder filled in from reference TRBV7-3 and TRBJ2-3): GAGVSQTPSNKVTEKGKYVELRCDPISGHTALYWYRQSLGQGPEFLIYFQGTGAADDSGLPNDRFFAVRPEGSVSTLKIQRTERGDSAVYLCASSSSTDTQYFGPGTRLTVL.

CDR3 sequence reads: CASSQLSTGASYEQYF. As DNA, the CDR3 is TGTGCCAGCAGCCAGCTTTCGACAGGGGCCTCCTACGAGCAGTACTTC. The chain combines TRBV3-1 (or the pseudogene TRBV3-2) with TRBJ2-7; 8 nucleotides match TRBD1. Trimming cost V 3 bases and J 0 bases; bases outside gene matches: 7. The CDR3 sequence is 16 residues long. Germline-derived CDR1 and CDR2 are LGHDT and YNNKEL (reference sequence).

The chain has TRBV5-4 and TRBJ1-2, with a tentative D call TRBD1 (5 bases). The CDR3 is made up of 15 amino acids. Germline CDR1 and CDR2: SGHNT and YYREEE (reference sequence). The V gene lost 0 bases and the J gene lost 4 bases, with 13 bases spanning the gap. The CDR3 sequence: CASSLGPLRGYGYTF. CDR3 sequence (DNA): TGTGCCAGCAGCTTGGGACCACTAAGGGGCTATGGCTACACCTTC.

V is TRBV9 and J is TRBJ2-1, with 7 bases that match TRBD2. The CDR3 is 16 residues long. V gave up 0 bases and J gave up 6 bases; unmatched junction bases: 9. Germline CDR1 reads SGDLS; CDR2 reads YYNGEE. The CDR3 DNA reads TGTGCCAGCAGCGTAGTAACGGGGGGAACAGGCAATGAGCAGTTCTTC. Its protein is CASSVVTGGTGNEQFF.

V and J are TRBV28 and TRBJ2-7, with 12 bases lining up with TRBD2. Per germline, CDR1 MDHEN and CDR2 SYDVKM. V shed 6 bases, J shed 3 bases, and the junction held 9 bases outside the gene matches. The CDR3 is 16 amino acids. The CDR3 spells CASRPDRTSGIYEQYF. The CDR3 DNA is TGTGCCAGCAGGCCCGATCGGACTAGCGGGATCTACGAGCAGTACTTC.

V is TRBV6-5 and J is TRBJ2-7; unclear D gene. The CDR3 runs to 11 residues. CDR1 and CDR2 (germline): MNHEY, SVGAGI. V was trimmed by 4 bases and J by 5 bases, leaving 6 bases between them. CDR3 DNA sequence: TGTGCCAGCAGTTCCAGGAACGAGCAGTACTTC. Protein product: CASSSRNEQYF.

J is TRBJ1-6 and V is TRBV6-2 or TRBV6-3; 10 bases line up with TRBD1. The V and J ends lost 6 bases and 9 bases, in that order; junction bases with no gene match: 14. The CDR3 extends over 17 amino acids. Germline CDR1 MNHEY, CDR2 SVGEGT. CDR3 sequence: CASRPPRQGAFSSPLHF. Here the CDR3 DNA reads TGTGCCAGCAGACCTCCCAGACAGGGGGCCTTTTCTTCACCCCTCCACTTT.

This clone was picked up one time. The V and J genes are TRBV16 and TRBJ2-3, with D unclear. The ends were cut back, 4 bases at V and 5 bases at J, with 7 bases in the middle. In germline, CDR1 is KGHSY, CDR2 FQNENV. This CDR3 has 12 amino acids. DNA for the CDR3: TGTGCCAGCAGCCTCCCCCTAGATACGCAGTATTTT. Protein: CASSLPLDTQYF.

The table lists this clone with a count of one. The chain recombines TRBV6-5 with TRBJ1-2, with TRBD1 matching over 9 bases. The CDR3 has 14 amino acids. With V trimmed by 2 bases and J by 8 bases, 6 bases remained unmatched. The V gene's germline CDR1 is MNHEY and CDR2 SVGAGI. The CDR3 DNA reads TGTGCCAGCAGTTACCTAACAGGGGGCTACGGCTACACCTTC. Its translation: CASSYLTGGYGYTF.

The chain recombines TRBV5-4 with TRBJ2-7; 11 bases agree with TRBD2. CDR3 length equals 15 residues. The ends lost 4 bases at V and 1 base at J; junction bases unmatched: 4. The V gene's germline CDR1 is SGHNT and CDR2 YYREEE (reference sequence). CDR3 region: CASSAGTSGSYEQYF. DNA of the CDR3: TGTGCCAGCAGCGCCGGGACTAGCGGATCCTACGAGCAGTACTTC.

V gene TRBV5-1 combines with J gene TRBJ2-5; TRBD1 agrees at 7 bases. This CDR3 region has 13 residues. Losses at the gene ends were 4 bases for V and 4 bases for J; bases not matched to a gene: 4. Germline V lookup: CDR1 SGHRS, CDR2 YFSETQ. Here the CDR3 reads CASSVDRAETQYF. In DNA, the CDR3 is TGCGCCAGCAGCGTCGACAGGGCAGAGACCCAGTACTTC.

The rearrangement links TRBV23-1 to TRBJ2-3, with unresolved D. Being an ORF, TRBV23-1 has a function that is uncertain. The CDR3 consists of 13 residues. V was cut by 0 bases and J by 3 bases, with 4 bases left in between. CDR3 sequence (DNA): TGCGCCAGCAGTCAATCCATTACAGATACGCAGTATTTT. Residues: CASSQSITDTQYF.

This chain uses TRBV29-1 with TRBJ2-5, with 12 bases identical to TRBD1. V was clipped by 6 bases and J by 4 bases; unmatched bases: 3. Germline lookup yields CDR1 SQVTM and CDR2 ANQGSEA. The CDR3 loop spans 13 amino acids. This chain's CDR3 is CSVGTGGRETQYF. DNA of the CDR3: TGCAGCGTCGGGACAGGGGGCAGAGAGACCCAGTACTTC.

The genes are TRBV5-1 and TRBJ1-1, with unresolved D. This CDR3 has 12 amino acids. V was clipped by 1 base and J by 4 bases, with 5 bases between them. Germline CDR1 SGHRS, CDR2 YFSETQ. The CDR3 bases are TGCGCCAGCAGCTTGCGGGGCACTGAAGCTTTCTTT. Translation: CASSLRGTEAFF.

V is TRBV6-5 and J is TRBJ2-1, with a possible D match to TRBD1 (6 bases). The CDR3 spans 15 residues. Trimming pared 6 bases from V and 4 bases from J, leaving 16 bases between. Germline values: CDR1 MNHEY, CDR2 SVGAGI. The CDR3 here is CASRAAGTPYNEQFF. The CDR3 coding sequence is TGTGCCAGCAGGGCCGCCGGGACACCTTACAATGAGCAGTTCTTC.